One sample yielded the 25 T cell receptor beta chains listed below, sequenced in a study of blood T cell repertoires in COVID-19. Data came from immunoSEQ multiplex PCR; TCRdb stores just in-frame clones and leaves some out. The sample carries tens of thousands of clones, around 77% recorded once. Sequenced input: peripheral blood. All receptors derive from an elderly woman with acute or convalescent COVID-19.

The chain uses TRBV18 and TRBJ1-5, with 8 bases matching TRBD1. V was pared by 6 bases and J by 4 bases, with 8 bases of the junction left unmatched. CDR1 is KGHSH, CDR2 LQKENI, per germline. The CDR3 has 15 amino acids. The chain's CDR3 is CASSWTGRDNQPQHF. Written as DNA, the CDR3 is TGTGCCAGCTCCTGGACAGGGCGGGATAATCAGCCCCAGCATTTT.

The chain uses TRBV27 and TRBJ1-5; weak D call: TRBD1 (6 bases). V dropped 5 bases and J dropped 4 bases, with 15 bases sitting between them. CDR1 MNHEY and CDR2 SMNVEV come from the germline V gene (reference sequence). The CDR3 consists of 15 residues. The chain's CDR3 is CASSPNGQINQPQHF. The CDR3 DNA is TGTGCCAGCAGTCCCAATGGACAGATAAATCAGCCCCAGCATTTT.

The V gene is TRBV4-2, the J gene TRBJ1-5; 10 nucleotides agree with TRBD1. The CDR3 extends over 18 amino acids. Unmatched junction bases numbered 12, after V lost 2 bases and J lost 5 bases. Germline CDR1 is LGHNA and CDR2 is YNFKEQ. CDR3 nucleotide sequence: TGTGCCAGCAGCCAAAGAGACTTCCGGGACAGGGGATATCAGCCCCAGCATTTT. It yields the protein CASSQRDFRDRGYQPQHF.

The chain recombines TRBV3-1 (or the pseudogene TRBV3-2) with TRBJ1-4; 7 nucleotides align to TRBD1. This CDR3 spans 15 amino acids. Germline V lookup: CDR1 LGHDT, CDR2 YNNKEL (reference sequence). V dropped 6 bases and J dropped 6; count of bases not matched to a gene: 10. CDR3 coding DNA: TGTGCCAGCAGGGGCAGGGGAAGGGGGCATGAAAAACTGTTTTTT. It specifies CASRGRGRGHEKLFF.

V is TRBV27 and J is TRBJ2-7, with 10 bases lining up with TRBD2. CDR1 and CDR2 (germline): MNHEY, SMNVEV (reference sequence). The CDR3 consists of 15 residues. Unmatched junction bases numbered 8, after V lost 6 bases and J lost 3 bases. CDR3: CASSQRTSGHYEQYF. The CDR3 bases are TGTGCCAGCAGCCAACGGACTAGCGGACACTACGAGCAGTACTTC.

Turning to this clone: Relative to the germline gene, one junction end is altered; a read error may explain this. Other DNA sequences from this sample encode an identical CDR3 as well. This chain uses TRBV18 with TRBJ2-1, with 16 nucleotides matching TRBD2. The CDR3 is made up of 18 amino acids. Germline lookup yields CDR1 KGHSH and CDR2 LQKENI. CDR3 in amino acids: CASSRQGLAGGPSNEQFF. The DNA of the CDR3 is TGCGCCAGCTCACGGCAGGGACTAGCGGGAGGGCCTAGCAATGAGCAGTTCTTC.

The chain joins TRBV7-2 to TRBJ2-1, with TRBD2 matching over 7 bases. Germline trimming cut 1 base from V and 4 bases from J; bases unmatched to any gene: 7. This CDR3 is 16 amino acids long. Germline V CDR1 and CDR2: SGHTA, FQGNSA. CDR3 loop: CASSLVRLAVYNEQFF. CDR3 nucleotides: TGTGCCAGCAGCTTAGTGCGGCTAGCGGTTTACAATGAGCAGTTCTTC.

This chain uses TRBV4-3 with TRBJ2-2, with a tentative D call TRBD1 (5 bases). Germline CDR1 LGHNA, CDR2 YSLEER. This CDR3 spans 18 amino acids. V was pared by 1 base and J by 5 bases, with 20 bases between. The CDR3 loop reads CASSQGAAGSRPTGELFF. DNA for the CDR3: TGCGCCAGCAGCCAAGGGGCGGCAGGGTCAAGGCCAACCGGGGAGCTGTTTTTT.

This chain's CDR3 is CASSLVGTGGTEAFF. CDR3 nucleotides: TGTGCCAGCAGCTTAGTTGGGACAGGGGGGACTGAAGCTTTCTTT. This chain links TRBV7-3 with TRBJ1-1; 11 bases are shared with TRBD1. CDR1 is SGHTA, CDR2 FQGTGA, per germline. This CDR3 is 15 amino acids long. With 2 bases clipped from V and 5 bases from J, the junction kept 4 bases outside the gene matches.

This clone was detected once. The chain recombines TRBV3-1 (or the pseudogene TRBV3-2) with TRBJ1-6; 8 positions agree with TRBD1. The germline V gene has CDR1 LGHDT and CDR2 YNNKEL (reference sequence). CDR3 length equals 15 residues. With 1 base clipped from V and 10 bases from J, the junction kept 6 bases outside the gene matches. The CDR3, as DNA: TGTGCCAGCAGCCAAGGGGGTTGGGACAGGTCACCCCTCCACTTT. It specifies CASSQGGWDRSPLHF.

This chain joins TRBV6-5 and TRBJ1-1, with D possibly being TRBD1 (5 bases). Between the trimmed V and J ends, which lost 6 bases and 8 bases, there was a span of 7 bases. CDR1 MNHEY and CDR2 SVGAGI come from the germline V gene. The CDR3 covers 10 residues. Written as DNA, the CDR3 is TGTGCCAGCAGACAGGTGGAAGCTTTCTTT. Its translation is CASRQVEAFF.

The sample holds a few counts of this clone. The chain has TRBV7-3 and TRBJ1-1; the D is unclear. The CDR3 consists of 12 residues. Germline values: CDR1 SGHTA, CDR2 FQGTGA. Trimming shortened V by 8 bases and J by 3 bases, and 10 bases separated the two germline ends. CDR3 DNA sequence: TGTGCCAGCGGAGGGCAGGACACTGAAGCTTTCTTT. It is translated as CASGGQDTEAFF.

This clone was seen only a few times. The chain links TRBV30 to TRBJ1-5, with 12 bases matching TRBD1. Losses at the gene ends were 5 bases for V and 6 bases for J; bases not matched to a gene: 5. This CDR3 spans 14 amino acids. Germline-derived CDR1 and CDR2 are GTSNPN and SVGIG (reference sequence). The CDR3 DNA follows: TGTGCCTGGGGGACAGGGGGCAACAGTCAGCCCCAGCATTTT. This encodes CAWGTGGNSQPQHF.

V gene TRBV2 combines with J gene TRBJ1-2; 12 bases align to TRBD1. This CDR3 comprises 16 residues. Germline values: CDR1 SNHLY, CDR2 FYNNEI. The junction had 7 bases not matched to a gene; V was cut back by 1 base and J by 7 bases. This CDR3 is CASSEGIGTGGGGYTF. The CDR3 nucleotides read TGTGCCAGCAGTGAAGGAATAGGGACAGGGGGCGGTGGCTACACCTTC.

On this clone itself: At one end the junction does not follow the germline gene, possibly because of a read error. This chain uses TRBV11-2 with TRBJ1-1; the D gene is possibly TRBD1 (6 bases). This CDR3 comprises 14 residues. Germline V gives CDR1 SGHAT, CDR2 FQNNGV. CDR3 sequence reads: CASSRATGNAEAFF. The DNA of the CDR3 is TGTGCCAGCAGTCGAGCTACAGGGAACGCTGAAGCTTTCTTT.

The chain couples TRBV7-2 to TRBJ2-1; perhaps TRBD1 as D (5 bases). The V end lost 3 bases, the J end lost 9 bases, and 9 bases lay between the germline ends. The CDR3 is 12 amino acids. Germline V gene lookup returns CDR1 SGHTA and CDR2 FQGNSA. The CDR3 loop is CASSFSQVEQFF. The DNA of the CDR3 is TGTGCCAGCAGCTTCTCACAGGTTGAGCAGTTCTTC.

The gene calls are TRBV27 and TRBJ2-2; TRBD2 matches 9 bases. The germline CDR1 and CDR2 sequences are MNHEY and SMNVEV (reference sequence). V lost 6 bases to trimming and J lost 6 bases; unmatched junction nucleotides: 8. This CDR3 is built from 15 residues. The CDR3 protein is CASSYSGSTPGELFF. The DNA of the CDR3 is TGTGCCAGCAGCTATAGCGGGAGTACCCCCGGGGAGCTGTTTTTT.

CDR3 DNA sequence: TGTGCCAGCAGTTCCGACTTAGTCTCTGAAGCTTTCTTT. Protein: CASSSDLVSEAFF. This sequence joins TRBV28 and TRBJ1-1; D gene uncertain. The CDR3 contains 13 residues. Trimming took 4 bases from V and 6 from J, leaving 12 bases between them. Germline values: CDR1 MDHEN, CDR2 SYDVKM.

The CDR3 DNA sequence: TGCGCCAGCAGCTTCGGGGGTATATCCGATACGCAGTATTTT. Amino acids: CASSFGGISDTQYF. The chain uses TRBV5-1 and TRBJ2-3, with D possibly matching TRBD2 (6 bases). V was clipped by 2 bases and J by 6 bases, with 13 bases between them. CDR3 length: 14 amino acids. The germline V gene encodes CDR1 SGHRS and CDR2 YFSETQ.

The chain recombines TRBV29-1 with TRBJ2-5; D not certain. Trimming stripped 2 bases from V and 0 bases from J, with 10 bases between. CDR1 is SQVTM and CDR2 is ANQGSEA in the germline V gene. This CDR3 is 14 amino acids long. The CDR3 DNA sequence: TGCAGCGTTGAATCTGCGGCGTACCAAGAGACCCAGTACTTC. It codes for CSVESAAYQETQYF.

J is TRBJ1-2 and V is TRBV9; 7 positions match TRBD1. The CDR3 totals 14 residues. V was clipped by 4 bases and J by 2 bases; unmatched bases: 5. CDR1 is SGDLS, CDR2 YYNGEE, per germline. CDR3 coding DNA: TGTGCCAGCAGCCCTCAGGGACAGAACTATGGCTACACCTTC. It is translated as CASSPQGQNYGYTF.

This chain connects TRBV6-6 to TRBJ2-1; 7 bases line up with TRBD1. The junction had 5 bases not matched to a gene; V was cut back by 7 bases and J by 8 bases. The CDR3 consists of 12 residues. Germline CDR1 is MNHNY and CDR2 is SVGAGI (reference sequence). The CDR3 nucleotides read TGTGCCAGCACCAAACAGGGGTATGAGCAGTTCTTC. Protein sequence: CASTKQGYEQFF.

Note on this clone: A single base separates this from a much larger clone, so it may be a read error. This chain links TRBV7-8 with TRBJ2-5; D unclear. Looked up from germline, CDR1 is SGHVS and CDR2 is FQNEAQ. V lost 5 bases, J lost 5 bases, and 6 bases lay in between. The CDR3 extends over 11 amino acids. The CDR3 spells CASSPRETQYF. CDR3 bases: TGTGCCAGCAGCCCGAGGGAGACCCAGTACTTC.

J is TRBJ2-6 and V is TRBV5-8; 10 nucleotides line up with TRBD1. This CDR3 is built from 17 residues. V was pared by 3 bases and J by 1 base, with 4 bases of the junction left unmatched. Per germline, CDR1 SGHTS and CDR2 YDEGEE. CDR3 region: CASSWGQGRSGANVLTF. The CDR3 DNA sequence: TGTGCCAGCAGCTGGGGACAGGGGAGATCTGGGGCCAACGTCCTGACTTTC.

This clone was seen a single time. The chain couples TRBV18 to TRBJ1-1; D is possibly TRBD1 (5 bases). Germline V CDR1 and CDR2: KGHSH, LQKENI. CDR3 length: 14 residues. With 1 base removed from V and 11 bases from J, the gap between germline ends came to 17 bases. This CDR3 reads CASSPQGNSGQAFF. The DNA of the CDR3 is TGTGCCAGCTCACCACAGGGGAACTCAGGGCAGGCTTTCTTT.